The 2 T cell receptor beta chains below come from one sample, sequenced in a study of PD-L1 blockade in urothelial cancer. Time point described: peripheral blood 6 weeks after treatment start. Using immunoSEQ multiplex PCR, the repertoire was profiled, and TCRdb retains in-frame clones only, with some absent. The data hold approximately 50,000 clones, with 70% to 90% observed a single time. Here the sequenced sample was PBMCs, taken around atezolizumab (anti-PD-L1) treatment. Source of these receptors: a man aged 55-75 years with urothelial cancer.

This sequence joins TRBV5-1 and TRBJ2-3, with D tentatively TRBD2 (5 bases). Per germline, CDR1 SGHRS and CDR2 YFSETQ. The CDR3 is 16 amino acids. V lost 0 bases and J lost 1, with 12 bases in between. Written as DNA, the CDR3 is TGCGCCAGCAGCTTGGGCGGAGTTAGCGGCACAGATACGCAGTATTTT. Translation gives CASSLGGVSGTDTQYF.

CDR3 amino acids: CASSNRQGNTEAFF. The CDR3 DNA is TGTGCCAGCAGCAACCGACAGGGGAACACTGAAGCTTTCTTT. J is TRBJ1-1 and V is TRBV13, with TRBD1 matching 7 bases. CDR3 length equals 14 residues. In germline, CDR1 is PRHDT, CDR2 FYEKMQ (reference sequence). J gave up 1 base and V 5 bases, and 4 bases lay outside the gene matches.